This record covers a single TCR beta chain. Its antigen remains unknown. V trimming: 1 base; J trimming: 0 bases; junction bases outside the gene matches: 12. CDR3 length: 19 amino acids. The germline gives CDR1 MGHRA, CDR2 YSYEKL. The data were taken from a study of long-term antiretroviral therapy in people with HIV. Whole-study results and caveats: Once patients were on ART, diversity went higher but still fell short of transplant donor controls. Possibly under older ART regimens, blood was drawn between the mid-2000s and the late 2010s. Controls showed broader CDR3 length ranges than did the HIV repertoires.

The run of the v3.0 immunoSEQ assay was at survey level. Repertoires were generated with immunoSEQ multiplex PCR, while TCRdb's copy carries only in-frame clones and drops some. The table records about 36,000 clones, over 75% of them present only once. Every specimen provided 1-10 million cryopreserved PBMC before DNA extraction took place. Sequences were derived from unsorted PBMCs, sampled 0.6 years after starting antiretroviral therapy. This chain links TRBV4-1 with TRBJ2-1; 7 positions agree with TRBD2. The sequence derives from a man between 18 and 35 years old with HIV. The CDR3 bases are TGCGCCAGCAGCCAAGGCCCCATTACTCTAGCGGCCTCCTACAATGAGCAGTTCTTC. Protein: CASSQGPITLAASYNEQFF.